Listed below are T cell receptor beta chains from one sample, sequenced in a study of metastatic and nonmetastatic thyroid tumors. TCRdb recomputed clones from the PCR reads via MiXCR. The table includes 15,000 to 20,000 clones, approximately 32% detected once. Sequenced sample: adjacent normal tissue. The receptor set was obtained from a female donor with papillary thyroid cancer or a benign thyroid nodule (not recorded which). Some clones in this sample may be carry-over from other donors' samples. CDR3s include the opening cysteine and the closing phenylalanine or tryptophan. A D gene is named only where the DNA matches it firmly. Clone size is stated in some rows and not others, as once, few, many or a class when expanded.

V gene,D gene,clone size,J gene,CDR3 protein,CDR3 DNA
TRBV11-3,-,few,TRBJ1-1,CASSLSGTSEAFF,TGTGCCAGCAGCCTGTCCGGGACAAGTGAAGCTTTCTTT
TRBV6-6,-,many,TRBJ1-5,CASSYSLSNQPQHF,TGTGCCAGCAGTTACTCGCTGAGCAATCAGCCCCAGCATTTT
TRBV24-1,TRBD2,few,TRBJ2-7,CATSDLVSGAYEQYF,TGTGCCACCAGTGATTTGGTTAGCGGGGCCTACGAGCAGTACTTC
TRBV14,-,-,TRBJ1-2,CASSQGLGPNYGYTF,TGTGCCAGCAGCCAAGGTCTGGGTCCTAACTATGGCTACACCTTC
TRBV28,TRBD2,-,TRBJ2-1,CASSSPSGRNNEQFF,TGTGCCAGCTCTTCGCCTAGCGGGAGAAATAATGAGCAGTTCTTC
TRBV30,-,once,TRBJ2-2,CAWSRDNTGELFF,TGTGCCTGGAGTAGGGATAACACCGGGGAGCTGTTTTTT
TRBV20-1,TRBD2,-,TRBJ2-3,CSAGLAGGTDTQYF,TGCAGTGCAGGACTAGCGGGAGGAACAGATACGCAGTATTTT
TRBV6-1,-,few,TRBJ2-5,CASRGLTQETQYF,TGTGCCAGCAGGGGACTTACACAAGAGACCCAGTACTTC
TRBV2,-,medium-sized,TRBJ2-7,CASSPGGTYEQYF,TGTGCCAGCAGTCCGGGCGGTACCTACGAGCAGTACTTC
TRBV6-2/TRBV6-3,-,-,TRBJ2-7,CASSYGLVGNYEQYF,TGTGCCAGCAGTTACGGGTTGGTAGGGAACTACGAGCAGTACTTC
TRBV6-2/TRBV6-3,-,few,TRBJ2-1,CASSYPPIEQFF,TGTGCCAGCAGCTACCCTCCTATTGAGCAGTTCTTC
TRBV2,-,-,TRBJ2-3,CASSGHSGADTQYF,TGTGCCAGCAGTGGTCACTCCGGCGCAGATACGCAGTATTTT
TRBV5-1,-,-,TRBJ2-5,CASSGGGTQYF,TGCGCCAGCAGCGGGGGAGGGACCCAGTACTTC
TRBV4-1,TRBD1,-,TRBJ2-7,CASSLGQGNSYEQYF,TGCGCCAGCAGCCTGGGACAGGGCAATTCCTACGAGCAGTACTTC
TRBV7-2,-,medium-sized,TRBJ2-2,CASVLQGPGELFF,TGTGCCAGCGTCCTACAGGGTCCCGGGGAGCTGTTTTTT
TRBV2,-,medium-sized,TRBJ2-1,CASRGFGVYNEQFF,TGTGCCAGCAGGGGGTTCGGGGTCTACAATGAGCAGTTCTTC
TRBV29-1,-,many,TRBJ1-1,CSALGGMNTEAFF,TGCAGCGCCCTGGGCGGAATGAACACTGAAGCTTTCTTT
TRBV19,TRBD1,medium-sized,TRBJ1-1,CASRTGLGDTEAFF,TGTGCCAGTAGGACAGGGTTAGGGGACACTGAAGCTTTCTTT
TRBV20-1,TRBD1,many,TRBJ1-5,CSAEPGTGIGPQHF,TGCAGTGCTGAACCCGGGACAGGTATTGGGCCCCAGCATTTT
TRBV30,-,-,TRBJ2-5,CAWSPKTPRETQYF,TGTGCCTGGAGTCCAAAAACGCCGCGCGAGACCCAGTACTTC
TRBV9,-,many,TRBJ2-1,CASSSSTRDEQFF,TGTGCCAGCAGCTCAAGCACGAGGGATGAGCAGTTCTTC
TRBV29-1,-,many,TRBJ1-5,CSVSDGHNQPQHF,TGCAGCGTTTCCGACGGGCACAATCAGCCCCAGCATTTT